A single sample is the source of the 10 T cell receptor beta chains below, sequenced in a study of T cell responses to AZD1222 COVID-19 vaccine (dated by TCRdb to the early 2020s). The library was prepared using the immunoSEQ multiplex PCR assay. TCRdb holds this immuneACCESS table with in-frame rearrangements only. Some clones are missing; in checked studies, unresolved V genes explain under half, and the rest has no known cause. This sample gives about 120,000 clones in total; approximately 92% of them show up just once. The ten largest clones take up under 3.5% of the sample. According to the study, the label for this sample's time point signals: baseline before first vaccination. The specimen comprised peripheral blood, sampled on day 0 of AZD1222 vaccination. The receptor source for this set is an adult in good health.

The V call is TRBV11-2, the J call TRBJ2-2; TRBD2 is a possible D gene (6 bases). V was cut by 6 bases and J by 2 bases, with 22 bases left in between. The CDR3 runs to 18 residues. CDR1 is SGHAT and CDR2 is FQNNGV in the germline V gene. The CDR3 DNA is TGTGCCAGCAGGAGCCCCGGGACTCGACCAGTTAACACCGGGGAGCTGTTTTTT. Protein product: CASRSPGTRPVNTGELFF.

CDR3 region: CASSFPGTGVNTEAFF. CDR3 DNA: TGTGCCAGCAGCTTTCCCGGGACAGGGGTGAACACTGAAGCTTTCTTT. The rearrangement uses TRBV7-9 and TRBJ1-1, with 10 positions matching TRBD1. Germline CDR1 is SEHNR and CDR2 is FQNEAQ (reference sequence). The CDR3 sequence is 16 residues long. V gave up 3 bases and J gave up 0 bases; unmatched junction bases: 4.

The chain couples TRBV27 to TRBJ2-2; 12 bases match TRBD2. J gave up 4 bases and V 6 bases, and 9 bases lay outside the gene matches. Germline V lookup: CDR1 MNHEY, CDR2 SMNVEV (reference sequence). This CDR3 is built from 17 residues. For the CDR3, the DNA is TGTGCCAGCAGCCTAGCGGGGGGGGCTCGGGGCACCGGGGAGCTGTTTTTT. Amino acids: CASSLAGGARGTGELFF.

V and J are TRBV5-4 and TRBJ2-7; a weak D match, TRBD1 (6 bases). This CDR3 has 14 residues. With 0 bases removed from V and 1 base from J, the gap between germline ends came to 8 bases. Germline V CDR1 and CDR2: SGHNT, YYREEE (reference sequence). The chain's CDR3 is CASSLGQGSYEQYF. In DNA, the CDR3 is TGTGCCAGCAGCTTGGGGCAGGGGTCCTACGAGCAGTACTTC.

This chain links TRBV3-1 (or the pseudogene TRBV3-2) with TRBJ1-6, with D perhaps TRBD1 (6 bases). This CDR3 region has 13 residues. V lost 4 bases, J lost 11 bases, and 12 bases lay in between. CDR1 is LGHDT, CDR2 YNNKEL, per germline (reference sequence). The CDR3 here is CASSLTQGTPLHF. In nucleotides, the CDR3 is TGTGCCAGCAGCCTGACCCAGGGGACACCCCTCCACTTT.

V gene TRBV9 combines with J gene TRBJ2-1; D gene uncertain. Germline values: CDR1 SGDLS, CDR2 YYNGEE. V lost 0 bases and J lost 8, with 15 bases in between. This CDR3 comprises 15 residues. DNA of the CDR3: TGTGCCAGCAGCGTAGTGGGGTCCCAAATAGATGAGCAGTTCTTC. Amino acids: CASSVVGSQIDEQFF. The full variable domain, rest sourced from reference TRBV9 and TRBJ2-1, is DSGVTQTPKHLITATGQRVTLRCSPRSGDLSVYWYQQSLDQGLQFLIQYYNGEERAKGNILERFSAQQFPDLHSELNLSSLELGDSALYFCASSVVGSQIDEQFFGPGTRLTVL.

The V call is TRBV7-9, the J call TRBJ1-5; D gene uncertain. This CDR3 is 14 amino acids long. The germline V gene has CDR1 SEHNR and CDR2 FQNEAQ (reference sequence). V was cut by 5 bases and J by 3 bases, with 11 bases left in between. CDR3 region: CASSPTEVNQPQHF. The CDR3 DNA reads TGTGCCAGCAGCCCGACCGAAGTCAATCAGCCCCAGCATTTT.

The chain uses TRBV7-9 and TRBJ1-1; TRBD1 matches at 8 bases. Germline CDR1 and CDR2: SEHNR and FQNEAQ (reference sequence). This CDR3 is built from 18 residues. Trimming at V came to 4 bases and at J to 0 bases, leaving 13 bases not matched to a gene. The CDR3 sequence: CASSSQPGQGKMNTEAFF. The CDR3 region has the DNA TGTGCCAGCAGCTCCCAACCCGGACAGGGCAAGATGAACACTGAAGCTTTCTTT.

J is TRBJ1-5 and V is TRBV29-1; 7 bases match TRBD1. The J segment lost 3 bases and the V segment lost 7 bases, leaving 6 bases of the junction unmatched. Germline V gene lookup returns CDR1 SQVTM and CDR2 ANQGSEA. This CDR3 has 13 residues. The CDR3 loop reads CSAGDRVNQPQHF. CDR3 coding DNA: TGCAGCGCCGGGGACAGAGTCAATCAGCCCCAGCATTTT.

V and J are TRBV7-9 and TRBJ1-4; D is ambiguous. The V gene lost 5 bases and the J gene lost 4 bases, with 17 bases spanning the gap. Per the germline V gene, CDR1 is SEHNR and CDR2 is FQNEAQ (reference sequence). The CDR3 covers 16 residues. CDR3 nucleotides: TGTGCCAGCAGCCAAATTACCTTTCCGGATAATGAAAAACTGTTTTTT. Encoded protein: CASSQITFPDNEKLFF.